These 6 T cell receptor beta chains were sequenced from one sample in a study of blood T cell repertoires in COVID-19. TCRdb's table, derived via immunoSEQ multiplex PCR, lists solely in-frame clones and lacks some. Here the sample spans under 200,000 clones, about 88% being singletons. The specimen was PBMCs or T cells enriched from blood (not recorded which). The receptors here all came from a man aged 45-65 years who had recovered from COVID-19.

This clone was counted ten times or more. The V call is TRBV6-2 or TRBV6-3, the J call TRBJ1-5, with 7 bases identical to TRBD1. V lost 0 bases and J lost 7; bases outside the gene matches: 9. The CDR3 has 16 residues. Looked up from germline, CDR1 is MNHEY and CDR2 is SVGEGT. CDR3 sequence: CASSYSGRGTHQPQHF. In DNA, the CDR3 is TGTGCCAGCAGTTACTCTGGCAGGGGGACACACCAGCCCCAGCATTTT.

V usage is TRBV27 and J usage is TRBJ2-7; the match to TRBD2 covers 9 bases. CDR1 and CDR2 from the germline V gene are MNHEY and SMNVEV (reference sequence). V gave up 4 bases and J gave up 0 bases; unmatched junction bases: 7. The CDR3 sequence is 16 residues long. The DNA of the CDR3 is TGTGCCAGCAGTTCTCCTAGCGGGGCTAACTCCTACGAGCAGTACTTC. Its protein is CASSSPSGANSYEQYF.

The chain employs TRBV5-1 and TRBJ1-4; 10 nucleotides match TRBD1. The ends lost 2 bases at V and 3 bases at J; junction bases unmatched: 4. The V gene's germline CDR1 is SGHRS and CDR2 YFSETQ. CDR3 length: 16 residues. This CDR3 is CASSFGQGGPNEKLFF. In DNA form, the CDR3 reads TGCGCCAGCAGCTTCGGACAGGGGGGACCTAATGAAAAACTGTTTTTT. The full variable domain, in which reference TRBV5-1 and TRBJ1-4 provide the parts outside the CDR3, is KAGVTQTPRYLIKTRGQQVTLSCSPISGHRSVSWYQQTPGQGLQFLFEYFSETQRNKGNFPGRFSGRQFSNSRSEMNVSTLELGDSALYLCASSFGQGGPNEKLFFGSGTQLSVL.

The V call is TRBV7-2, the J call TRBJ2-4, with 11 bases fitting TRBD2. CDR3 length: 19 residues. The junction had 8 bases not matched to a gene; V was cut back by 1 base and J by 0 bases. Germline-derived CDR1 and CDR2 are SGHTA and FQGNSA. CDR3 coding DNA: TGTGCCAGCAGCTTAGTGGTAGCGGGGGGGCATCTAGCCAAAAACATTCAGTACTTC. Protein: CASSLVVAGGHLAKNIQYF.

The genes are TRBV19 and TRBJ1-2, with D perhaps TRBD1 (6 bases). Looked up from germline, CDR1 is LNHDA and CDR2 is SQIVND (reference sequence). This CDR3 has 15 residues. V lost 4 bases to trimming and J lost 0 bases, with 12 bases between them. The CDR3 nucleotides read TGTGCCAGTAGTACAGGGGTAGGGGCTAACTATGGCTACACCTTC. This encodes CASSTGVGANYGYTF. The full variable domain, in which reference TRBV19 and TRBJ1-2 provide the parts outside the CDR3, is DGGITQSPKYLFRKEGQNVTLSCEQNLNHDAMYWYRQDPGQGLRLIYYSQIVNDFQKGDIAEGYSVSREKKESFPLTVTSAQKNPTAFYLCASSTGVGANYGYTFGSGTRLTVV.

The V call is TRBV19, the J call TRBJ2-1; D remains unclear. CDR1 and CDR2 from the germline V gene are LNHDA and SQIVND (reference sequence). CDR3 length equals 13 residues. V gave up 5 bases and J gave up 1 base, with 6 bases separating them. The CDR3 is CASSSRSYNEQFF. In DNA, the CDR3 is TGTGCCAGTAGTTCCAGATCCTACAATGAGCAGTTCTTC.